Below, 14 T cell receptor beta chains from the same sample are listed, as sequenced in a study of blood T cell repertoires in COVID-19. Only in-frame clones appear in the TCRdb table, and some are missing; sequencing was by immunoSEQ multiplex PCR. This sample has a few hundred thousand clones, with approximately 84% found just once. Material for sequencing was PBMCs or T cells enriched from blood (not recorded which). Receptor source: a man aged 50 to 60 who had recovered from COVID-19.

The CDR3 protein is CASSIRTGSGNTEAFF. DNA of the CDR3: TGTGCCAGTAGTATTCGGACAGGCTCGGGGAACACTGAAGCTTTCTTT. The chain recombines TRBV19 with TRBJ1-1, with 7 bases lining up with TRBD1. The CDR3 totals 16 residues. The J segment lost 1 base and the V segment lost 3 bases, leaving 8 bases of the junction unmatched. Per germline, CDR1 LNHDA and CDR2 SQIVND (reference sequence).

This chain uses TRBV7-3 with TRBJ2-2, with 9 bases that match TRBD1. The V gene end was trimmed by 2 bases and the J gene end by 5 bases; junction bases not matched to a gene: 0. Germline V CDR1 and CDR2: SGHTA, FQGTGA. This CDR3 comprises 14 residues. The DNA of the CDR3 is TGTGCCAGCAGCTTAGGGACAGGGACCGGGGAGCTGTTTTTT. Its protein is CASSLGTGTGELFF. Full variable domain (remainder filled in from reference TRBV7-3 and TRBJ2-2): GAGVSQTPSNKVTEKGKYVELRCDPISGHTALYWYRQSLGQGPEFLIYFQGTGAADDSGLPNDRFFAVRPEGSVSTLKIQRTERGDSAVYLCASSLGTGTGELFFGEGSRLTVL.

V is TRBV9 and J is TRBJ2-7, with TRBD2 matching over 10 bases. V dropped 0 bases and J dropped 0; count of bases not matched to a gene: 6. This CDR3 contains 17 residues. Looked up from germline, CDR1 is SGDLS and CDR2 is YYNGEE. The DNA of the CDR3 is TGTGCCAGCAGCGTAGAGAGCGGGAGGGGGAGCTCCTACGAGCAGTACTTC. Protein: CASSVESGRGSSYEQYF.

The J gene is TRBJ2-2, the V gene TRBV3-1 (or the pseudogene TRBV3-2), with D maybe TRBD2 (5 bases). V was clipped by 2 bases and J by 5 bases, with 12 bases between them. The germline gives CDR1 LGHDT, CDR2 YNNKEL (reference sequence). The CDR3 covers 15 residues. CDR3 loop: CASSQTSGVTGELFF. Here the CDR3 DNA reads TGTGCCAGCAGCCAAACTTCCGGGGTAACCGGGGAGCTGTTTTTT.

This rearrangement joins TRBV11-3 to TRBJ2-2; 8 bases match TRBD1. Germline V gene lookup returns CDR1 SGHNT and CDR2 YENEEA. The trim removed 4 bases at V and 0 bases at J, leaving 4 bases unmatched. CDR3 size: 16 residues. The CDR3 DNA is TGTGCCAGCAGCTCGCAGGACAGGGCGAACACCGGGGAGCTGTTTTTT. Amino acid sequence: CASSSQDRANTGELFF.

This rearrangement joins TRBV10-2 to TRBJ2-7; maybe TRBD1 (6 bases). There are 13 residues in the CDR3. Trimming removed 6 bases from V and 2 bases from J, with 11 bases in between. Germline lookup yields CDR1 WSHSY and CDR2 SAAADI. CDR3 sequence: CASSQQGPYEQYF. CDR3 nucleotides: TGCGCCAGCAGCCAACAGGGACCCTACGAGCAGTACTTC.

This chain joins TRBV15 and TRBJ2-7; 8 positions match TRBD2. Losses at the gene ends were 0 bases for V and 6 bases for J; bases not matched to a gene: 16. CDR3 length: 18 residues. Germline lookup yields CDR1 LNHNV and CDR2 YYDKDF (reference sequence). As DNA, the CDR3 is TGTGCCACCAGCAGAGAGGGTCGGTTCCGCGGGGGGCCCTGCGAGCAGTACTTC. This gives the protein CATSREGRFRGGPCEQYF.

V gene TRBV5-6 combines with J gene TRBJ1-5; D ambiguous. The CDR3 has 15 residues. Germline V gene data show CDR1 as SGHDT and CDR2 as YYEEEE. The V end was cut by 4 bases, the J end by 0 bases, with 11 bases between. DNA for the CDR3: TGTGCCAGCAGCATTGGGAGTTATAGCAATCAGCCCCAGCATTTT. It yields the protein CASSIGSYSNQPQHF.

The chain joins TRBV5-1 to TRBJ1-1; tentatively, D is TRBD1 (5 bases). The germline V gene has CDR1 SGHRS and CDR2 YFSETQ. With 4 bases removed from V and 0 bases from J, the gap between germline ends came to 10 bases. The CDR3 extends over 14 amino acids. The CDR3 bases are TGCGCCAGCAGCGCCGACAGCATGAACACTGAAGCTTTCTTT. This codes for CASSADSMNTEAFF.

J is TRBJ1-3 and V is TRBV7-2, with TRBD1 identical over 9 bases. V lost 7 bases and J lost 7; bases outside the gene matches: 8. Germline loops: CDR1 SGHTA, CDR2 FQGNSA. This CDR3 comprises 14 residues. CDR3 coding DNA: TGTGCCAGCACATTGTCGACAGGGGGGAACACCATATATTTT. Translation gives CASTLSTGGNTIYF.

V gene TRBV7-2 combines with J gene TRBJ2-1; a weak D match, TRBD1 (6 bases). V gave up 4 bases and J gave up 3 bases, with 10 bases separating them. The germline V gene encodes CDR1 SGHTA and CDR2 FQGNSA. The CDR3 is 14 residues long. CDR3 amino acids: CASSSRGGYNEQFF. For the CDR3, the DNA is TGTGCCAGCAGCTCCAGAGGGGGCTACAATGAGCAGTTCTTC.

The V call is TRBV10-3, the J call TRBJ2-6; the match to TRBD1 covers 7 bases. The CDR3 has 18 amino acids. Germline V lookup: CDR1 ENHRY, CDR2 SYGVKD. With 3 bases clipped from V and 1 base from J, the junction kept 9 bases outside the gene matches. CDR3 in amino acids: CAISEGQAPTSGANVLTF. The CDR3 nucleotides read TGTGCCATCAGTGAAGGACAGGCCCCAACATCTGGGGCCAACGTCCTGACTTTC.

In nucleotides, the CDR3 is TGTGCCAGCAGTGCCAGGGACAGGGGGCCAGCTTTCTTT. Translating it yields CASSARDRGPAFF. The V and J genes are TRBV25-1 and TRBJ1-1, with 12 nucleotides matching TRBD1. The CDR3 is 13 residues long. Germline lookup yields CDR1 MGHDK and CDR2 SYGVNS. The trim removed 4 bases at V and 10 bases at J, leaving 4 bases unmatched.

This chain connects TRBV18 to TRBJ2-1; TRBD1 might be the D (5 bases). Germline-derived CDR1 and CDR2 are KGHSH and LQKENI. The CDR3 is made up of 20 amino acids. V was clipped by 3 bases and J by 1 base, with 25 bases between them. The CDR3 region is CASSPFVGQGTRSSYNEQFF. The CDR3, as DNA: TGTGCCAGCTCACCGTTTGTAGGCCAGGGAACCCGGTCGTCCTACAATGAGCAGTTCTTC.